The TCR beta chain under discussion was sequenced for a study of blood T cells in healthy people across ages. Alongside a J-beta primer mix, a sample-barcoded 5' primer served in a second PCR lasting about 7 to 11 cycles. TCRdb re-called the 5' RACE reads with MiXCR, one entry per CDR3 protein. In the table there are approximately 1.5 million distinct CDR3 sequences, under 55% of which are singletons. Per germline, CDR1 ENHRY and CDR2 SYGVKD. The CDR3 has 15 residues. The V gene end was trimmed by 10 bases and the J gene end by 5 bases; junction bases not matched to a gene: 16. The rearrangement joins TRBV10-3 to TRBJ1-2; 7 positions match TRBD1. The sample consisted of blood. This receptor was obtained from a woman in her late teens or twenties in good health. The CDR3 DNA follows: TGTGCCACAACAAACCTAGGACAGGCGATATATGGCTACACCTTC. Translation: CATTNLGQAIYGYTF.